This TCR beta chain was sequenced in a study of technical replicates of blood from several donors. The repertoire was sequenced with immunoSEQ multiplex PCR; TCRdb's copy has only in-frame clones and lacks some. This sample yields around 79,000 clones, of which around 94% are seen a single time; 0.39% belongs to the top ten. CDR1 and CDR2 (germline): SGHVS, FQNEAQ. This CDR3 has 15 amino acids. Germline trimming cut 3 bases from V and 8 bases from J; bases unmatched to any gene: 6. The sample comprised T cells isolated from PBMCs. This clonotype originated in a human donor in good health. V is TRBV7-8 and J is TRBJ2-1, with 11 bases identical to TRBD2. The DNA of the CDR3 is TGTGCCAGCAGCTTTAGCGGGAGGGAGAGGGATGAGCAGTTCTTC. Protein sequence: CASSFSGRERDEQFF.